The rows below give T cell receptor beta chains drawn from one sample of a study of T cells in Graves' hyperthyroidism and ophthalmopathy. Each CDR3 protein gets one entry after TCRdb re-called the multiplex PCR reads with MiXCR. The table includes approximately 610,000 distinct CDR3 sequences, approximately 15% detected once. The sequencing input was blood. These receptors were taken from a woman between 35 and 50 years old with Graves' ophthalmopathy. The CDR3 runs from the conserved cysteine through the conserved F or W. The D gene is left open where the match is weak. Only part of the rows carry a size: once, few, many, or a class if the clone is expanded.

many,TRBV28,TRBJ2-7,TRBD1,CASSTQDRVPEQYF,TGTGCCAGCAGTACCCAGGACAGGGTGCCCGAGCAGTACTTC
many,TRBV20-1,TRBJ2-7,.,CSAKLGTIWPYEQYF,TGCAGTGCTAAGCTCGGGACCATATGGCCCTACGAGCAGTACTTC
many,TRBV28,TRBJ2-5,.,CASSFLQQETQYF,TGTGCCAGCAGTTTCCTACAGCAAGAGACCCAGTACTTC
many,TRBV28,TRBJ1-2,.,CASSGPGGAGDYGYTF,TGTGCCAGCAGTGGGCCCGGGGGCGCGGGGGATTATGGCTATACCTTC
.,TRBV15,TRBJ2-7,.,CATSRSDTIYEQYF,TGTGCCACCAGCAGGTCGGACACGATCTACGAGCAGTACTTC
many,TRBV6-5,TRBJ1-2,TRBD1,CASSFATGGSYGYTF,TGTGCCAGCAGTTTTGCGACAGGGGGAAGCTATGGCTACACCTTC
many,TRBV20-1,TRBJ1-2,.,CSARIYRVVNYGYTF,TGCAGTGCTAGAATTTACAGGGTAGTAAACTATGGCTACACCTTC
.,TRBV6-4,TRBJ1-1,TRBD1,CASRQKHTGVGSTEAFF,TGTGCCAGCAGACAAAAGCATACAGGGGTGGGTAGCACTGAAGCTTTCTTT
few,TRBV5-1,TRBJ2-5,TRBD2,CASSLPSGSLRETQYF,TGCGCCAGCAGCTTGCCTAGCGGGAGTTTGAGGGAGACCCAGTACTTC
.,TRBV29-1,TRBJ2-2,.,CSVWGLLNTGELFF,TGCAGCGTTTGGGGACTCCTGAACACCGGGGAGCTGTTTTTT
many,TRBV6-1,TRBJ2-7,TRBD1,CASQEGQGHFYEQYF,TGTGCCAGTCAGGAAGGACAGGGGCATTTCTACGAGCAGTACTTC
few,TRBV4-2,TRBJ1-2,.,CASSQDFTGGRNYGYTF,TGTGCCAGCAGCCAAGATTTTACGGGAGGTCGTAACTATGGCTACACCTTC
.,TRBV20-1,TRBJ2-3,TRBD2,CSATVAGGQTDTQYF,TGCAGTGCTACCGTAGCGGGAGGGCAAACAGATACGCAGTATTTT
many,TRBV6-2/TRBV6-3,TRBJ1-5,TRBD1,CASSHGDRGSSNQPQHF,TGTGCCAGCAGCCACGGGGACAGGGGCAGTAGCAATCAGCCCCAGCATTTT
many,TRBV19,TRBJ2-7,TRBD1,CASEDRTGSRRQYF,TGTGCCAGTGAGGACAGGACAGGATCGCGCCGACAGTACTTC
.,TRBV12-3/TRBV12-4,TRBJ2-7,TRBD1,CASSFRTGGGYEQYF,TGTGCCAGCAGTTTCCGGACAGGGGGTGGCTACGAGCAGTACTTC
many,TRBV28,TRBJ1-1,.,CASSLPFQAKSEAFF,TGTGCCAGCAGTTTGCCTTTCCAGGCAAAATCTGAAGCTTTCTTT
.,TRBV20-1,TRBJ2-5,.,CSARGIQETQYF,TGCAGTGCTAGAGGTATCCAGGAGACCCAGTACTTC
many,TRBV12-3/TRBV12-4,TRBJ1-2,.,CASSRTESSYGYTF,TGTGCCAGTTCTCGGACGGAAAGTTCGTATGGCTACACCTTC
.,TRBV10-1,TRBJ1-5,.,CASSESGKNQPQHF,TGCGCCAGCAGTGAGTCAGGAAAGAATCAGCCCCAGCATTTT
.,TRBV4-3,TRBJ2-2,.,CASSQELQGFITGELFF,TGCGCCAGCAGCCAAGAGCTTCAAGGGTTTATCACCGGGGAGCTGTTTTTT
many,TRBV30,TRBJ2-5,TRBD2,CAWKREGRETQYF,TGTGCCTGGAAACGGGAGGGCCGGGAGACCCAGTACTTC
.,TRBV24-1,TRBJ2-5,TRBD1,CATSDLWAGGQETQYF,TGTGCCACCAGTGATCTTTGGGCAGGGGGCCAAGAGACCCAGTACTTC
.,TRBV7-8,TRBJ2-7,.,CASSSRTKSSYEQYF,TGTGCCAGCAGCTCCCGGACTAAGAGCTCCTACGAGCAGTACTTC
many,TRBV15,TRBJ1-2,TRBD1,CATSREPTGDPSGYTF,TGTGCCACCAGCAGAGAACCTACAGGGGACCCCTCCGGCTACACCTTC
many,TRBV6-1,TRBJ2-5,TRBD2,CATSRSLASGRETQYF,TGTGCCACCTCACGGTCGTTGGCTAGCGGGAGGGAGACCCAGTACTTC
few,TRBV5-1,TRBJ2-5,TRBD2,CASSLRVKTSGSVETQYF,TGCGCCAGCAGCTTGCGGGTTAAGACTAGCGGGAGTGTTGAGACCCAGTACTTC
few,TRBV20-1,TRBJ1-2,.,CSARDMRGSSRGYTF,TGCAGTGCTAGAGATATGAGGGGGTCGTCCCGTGGCTACACCTTC
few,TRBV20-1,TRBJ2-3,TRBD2,CSARDSTSGRALDTQYF,TGCAGTGCTAGAGATTCCACTAGCGGGAGGGCCCTAGATACGCAGTATTTT
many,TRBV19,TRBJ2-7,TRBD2,CASSTLLAGASYEQYF,TGTGCCAGTAGTACATTACTAGCGGGGGCCTCCTACGAGCAGTACTTC
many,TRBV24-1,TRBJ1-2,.,CATSPGPMSGGYTF,TGTGCCACCAGCCCCGGGCCGATGTCTGGAGGCTACACCTTC
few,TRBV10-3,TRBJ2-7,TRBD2,CARPFGREGRGEQYF,TGTGCCCGACCCTTCGGACGGGAGGGCCGGGGAGAGCAGTACTTC
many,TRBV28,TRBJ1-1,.,CASSFMRRRAFF,TGTGCCAGCAGTTTTATGCGTCGACGAGCTTTCTTT
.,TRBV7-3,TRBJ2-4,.,CASSQEGGYGIQYF,TGTGCCAGCAGCCAAGAAGGGGGATACGGCATTCAGTACTTC
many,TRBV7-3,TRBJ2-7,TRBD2,CASSSTKWLAGRRPYEQYF,TGTGCCAGCAGCTCGACGAAGTGGCTAGCGGGAAGGCGACCCTACGAGCAGTACTTC
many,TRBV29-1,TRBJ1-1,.,CSGSRGRGTEAFF,TGCAGCGGCTCACGGGGGCGAGGGACTGAAGCTTTCTTT
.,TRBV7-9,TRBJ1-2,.,CASSSQGLGGYTF,TGTGCCAGCAGCTCTCAAGGGCTAGGTGGCTACACCTTC
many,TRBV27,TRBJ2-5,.,CASSPTVGGETQYF,TGTGCCAGCAGTCCCACGGTTGGGGGAGAGACCCAGTACTTC
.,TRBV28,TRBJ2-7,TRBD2,CASRGETSGNPEQYF,TGTGCCAGCAGGGGGGAGACTAGCGGAAACCCCGAGCAGTACTTC
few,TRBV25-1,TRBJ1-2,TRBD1,CASSESRGSGYTF,TGTGCCAGCAGTGAGAGCAGGGGGTCGGGCTACACCTTC
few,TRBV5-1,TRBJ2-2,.,CASSPLVAVNTGELFF,TGCGCCAGCAGCCCCCTGGTAGCGGTGAACACCGGGGAGCTGTTTTTT
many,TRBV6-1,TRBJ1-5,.,CASSDAGASNQPQHF,TGTGCCAGCAGTGATGCAGGGGCCAGCAATCAGCCCCAGCATTTT
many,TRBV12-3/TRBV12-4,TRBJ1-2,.,CASGPDSYGYTF,TGTGCCAGTGGGCCAGACTCCTATGGCTACACCTTC
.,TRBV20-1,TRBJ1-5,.,CSASGDSNQPQHF,TGCAGTGCTAGCGGGGATAGCAATCAGCCCCAGCATTTT
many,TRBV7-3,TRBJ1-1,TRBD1,CASLPGQSSTEAFF,TGTGCCAGTCTCCCGGGACAGTCGTCCACTGAAGCTTTCTTT
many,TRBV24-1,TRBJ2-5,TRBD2,CATSDALAGEETQYF,TGTGCCACCAGTGATGCACTAGCGGGAGAAGAGACCCAGTACTTC
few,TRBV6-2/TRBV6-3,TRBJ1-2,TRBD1,CASSSADRAGYGYTF,TGTGCCAGCAGTTCCGCCGACAGGGCAGGCTATGGCTACACCTTC
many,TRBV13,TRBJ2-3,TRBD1,CASSLGQGVADTQYF,TGTGCCAGCAGCTTAGGGCAGGGGGTCGCAGATACGCAGTATTTT
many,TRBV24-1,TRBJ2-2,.,CATSSTRTVTGELFF,TGTGCCACCAGTAGCACCAGAACCGTCACCGGGGAGCTGTTTTTT
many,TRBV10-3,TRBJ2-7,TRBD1,CATTRQGSGSYEQYF,TGTGCCACCACGAGACAGGGATCTGGCTCCTACGAGCAGTACTTC
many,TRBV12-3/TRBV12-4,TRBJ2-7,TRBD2,CASTLAGAGYEQYF,TGTGCCAGCACCTTAGCGGGAGCGGGCTACGAGCAGTACTTC
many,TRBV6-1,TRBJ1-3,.,CASSVYAQQGGNTIYF,TGTGCCAGCAGTGTCTACGCACAACAAGGAGGAAACACCATATATTTT
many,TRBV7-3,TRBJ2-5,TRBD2,CASSLTGSGRGQETQYF,TGTGCCAGCAGCTTAACGGGTAGCGGGAGAGGGCAAGAGACCCAGTACTTC
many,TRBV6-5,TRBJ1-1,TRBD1,CASHTRGLNTEAFF,TGTGCCAGCCACACCAGGGGGTTGAACACTGAAGCTTTCTTT